This T cell receptor beta chain was sequenced during a study of shared clonotypes between healthy human individuals. CD45RO-negative CD8 cells positively selected for CCR7 made up the naive population, which excluded terminally differentiated effector memory CD45RA+ cells. This CDR3 is built from 17 residues. Germline V CDR1 and CDR2: SQVTM, ANQGSEA. V gave up 3 bases and J gave up 0 bases, with 17 bases separating them. Execution of the assay was at deep level. Genomic DNA belonging to each subset was distributed in equal measure over several immunoSEQ plates. Assay used: immunoSEQ multiplex PCR; TCRdb lists only in-frame clones, some missing. This table has about 2.1 million clones, about 93% appearing once.

The sequenced sample was naive CD8+ T cells from PBMCs. The clonotype originates from a young man in good health. Some clones in this sample may be carry-over from other donors' samples. The chain is built from TRBV29-1 and TRBJ2-2, with a tentative D call TRBD1 (6 bases). The CDR3, as DNA: TGCAGCGTTGAGGTTCGTCAGGGGTACTCGAACACCGGGGAGCTGTTTTTT. This sequence encodes CSVEVRQGYSNTGELFF.